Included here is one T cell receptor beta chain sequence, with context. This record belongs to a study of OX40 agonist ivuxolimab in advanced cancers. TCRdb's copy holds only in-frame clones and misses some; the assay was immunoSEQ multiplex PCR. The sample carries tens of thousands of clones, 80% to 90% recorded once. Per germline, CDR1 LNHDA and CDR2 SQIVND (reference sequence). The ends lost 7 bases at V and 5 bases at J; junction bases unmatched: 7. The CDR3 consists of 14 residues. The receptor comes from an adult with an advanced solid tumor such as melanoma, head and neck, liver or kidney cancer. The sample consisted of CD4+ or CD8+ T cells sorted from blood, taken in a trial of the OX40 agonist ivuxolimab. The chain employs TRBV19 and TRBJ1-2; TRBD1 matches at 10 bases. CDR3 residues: CASTPTGGVYGYTF. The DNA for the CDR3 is TGTGCCAGTACCCCGACAGGGGGCGTTTATGGCTACACCTTC.